This TCR beta chain was recovered during a study of cytomegalovirus exposure and HLA in healthy donors. Whole-study results and caveats: The authors later found TCR association rates varying by HLA locus, with DRB1 most and HLA-C fewest.

Concerning this clone itself: Antigen: not known.

The donors comprised healthy bone marrow donors. PCR employed 60 Vbeta and 13 Jbeta primers. Using immunoSEQ multiplex PCR, the repertoire was profiled, and TCRdb retains in-frame clones only, with some absent. This sample has over 150,000 clones; 68% occur once, and the top ten carry 2.5% to 3.5%. Looked up from germline, CDR1 is SGHKS and CDR2 is YYEKEE (reference sequence). Trimming pared 0 bases from V and 5 bases from J, leaving 8 bases between. The CDR3 has 14 amino acids. The TCR comes from a woman aged 40 to 55 in good health and CMV-seropositive. Specimen: PBMCs. This chain connects TRBV5-5 to TRBJ1-4; D not certain. The CDR3 nucleotides read TGTGCCAGCAGCTTGGGAGGTTGGAATGAAAAACTGTTTTTT. This codes for CASSLGGWNEKLFF.